Listed here is a single T cell receptor beta chain. Original handling: Amplification from reference gene primers served as the basis for estimated nucleated cell counts. The data were produced by immunoSEQ multiplex PCR, yet TCRdb's version contains in-frame clones alone and is incomplete. Clone size and the V and J calls come from that table; the DNA yielded D and trimming. This sample has 70,000 to 80,000 clones, with 75% to 90% found just once. The sample belongs to a study of blood T cell repertoires in COVID-19. Study summary: COVID-19 samples from acute and convalescent phases originated in the United States, Italy and Spain. Sample material is recorded as cDNA or gDNA derived from T cells, B-cell-depleted T cells, or PBMCs.

Unmatched junction bases numbered 2, after V lost 4 bases and J lost 5 bases. Looked up from germline, CDR1 is SGHNT and CDR2 is YYREEE (reference sequence). This CDR3 has 13 amino acids. This sequence joins TRBV5-4 and TRBJ2-7, with 11 bases matching TRBD1. The TCR comes from a human donor in a cohort sampled during active COVID-19. The specimen was peripheral blood. CDR3 in amino acids: CASSPGQGDEQYF. The CDR3 DNA reads as TGTGCCAGCAGCCCGGGACAGGGGGACGAGCAGTACTTC.